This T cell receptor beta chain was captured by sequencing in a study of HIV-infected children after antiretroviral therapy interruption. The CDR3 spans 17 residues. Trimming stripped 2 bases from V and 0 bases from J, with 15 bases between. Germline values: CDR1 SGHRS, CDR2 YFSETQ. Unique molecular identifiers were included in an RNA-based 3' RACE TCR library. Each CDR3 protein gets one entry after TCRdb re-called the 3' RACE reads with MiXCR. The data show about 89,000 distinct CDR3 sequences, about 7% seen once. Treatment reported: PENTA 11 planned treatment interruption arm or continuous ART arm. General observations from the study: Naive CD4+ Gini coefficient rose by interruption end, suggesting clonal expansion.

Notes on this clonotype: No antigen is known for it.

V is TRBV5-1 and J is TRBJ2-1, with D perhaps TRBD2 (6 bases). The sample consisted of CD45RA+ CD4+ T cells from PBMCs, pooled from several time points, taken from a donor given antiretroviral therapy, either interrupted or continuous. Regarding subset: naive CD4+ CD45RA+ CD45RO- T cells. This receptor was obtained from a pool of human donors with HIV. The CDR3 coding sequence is TGCGCCAGCAGCTTCATGCAGGAGGGAAGCTCCTACAATGAGCAGTTCTTC. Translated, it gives CASSFMQEGSSYNEQFF. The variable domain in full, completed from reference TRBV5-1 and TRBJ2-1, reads KAGVTQTPRYLIKTRGQQVTLSCSPISGHRSVSWYQQTPGQGLQFLFEYFSETQRNKGNFPGRFSGRQFSNSRSEMNVSTLELGDSALYLCASSFMQEGSSYNEQFFGPGTRLTVL.